What follows are 13 T cell receptor beta chains derived from one specimen sequenced in a study of T cell repertoires in cytomegalovirus infection. TCRdb re-called the reads with MiXCR, one entry per CDR3 protein. This table has hundreds of thousands of distinct CDR3 sequences, around 30% appearing once. For these TCRs, the target antigens are not known. Here the sequenced sample was cultured PBMCs, taken from culture after CMV antigen stimulation. Source of these receptors: a human donor in good health (CMV status not recorded). Some clones in this sample may be carry-over from other donors' samples.

The V call is TRBV20-1, the J call TRBJ2-1; D gene unclear. This CDR3 contains 14 residues. V lost 7 bases to trimming and J lost 0 bases, with 13 bases between them. Germline values: CDR1 DFQATT, CDR2 SNEGSKA (reference sequence). The CDR3 DNA sequence: TGCAGTGGGAGCAATTCCCTCTCCTACAATGAGCAGTTCTTC. It specifies CSGSNSLSYNEQFF.

The sample holds one count of this clonotype. The chain links TRBV28 to TRBJ1-1; 10 positions agree with TRBD1. V was pared by 2 bases and J by 5 bases, with 5 bases of the junction left unmatched. Looked up from germline, CDR1 is MDHEN and CDR2 is SYDVKM. The CDR3 totals 15 residues. CDR3 amino acids: CASSLDRGRRTEAFF. DNA of the CDR3: TGTGCCAGCAGTTTAGACAGGGGGCGCCGGACTGAAGCTTTCTTT.

This clonotype showed up just a few times. This chain joins TRBV6-5 and TRBJ2-5, with unresolved D. Germline V gene data show CDR1 as MNHEY and CDR2 as SVGAGI. The length of the CDR3 is 16 residues. Trimming removed 5 bases from V and 1 base from J, with 17 bases in between. CDR3 DNA: TGTGCCAGCAGTCAAACCGTCGGAACGACCCAAGAGACCCAGTACTTC. It yields the protein CASSQTVGTTQETQYF.

This clonotype occurred many times. This sequence joins TRBV7-2 and TRBJ2-4, with 8 bases lining up with TRBD2. V shed 4 bases and J 11 bases; nucleotides not matched to a gene: 10. Germline assignment: CDR1 SGHTA and CDR2 FQGNSA. There are 14 residues in the CDR3. The CDR3 DNA is TGTGCCAGCAGCTCCGCGCCGGGACTAGGCCTTCAGTACTTC. Residues: CASSSAPGLGLQYF. The full variable domain, in which reference TRBV7-2 and TRBJ2-4 provide the parts outside the CDR3, is GAGVSQSPSNKVTEKGKDVELRCDPISGHTALYWYRQSLGQGLEFLIYFQGNSAPDKSGLPSDRFSAERTGGSVSTLTIQRTQQEDSAVYLCASSSAPGLGLQYFGAGTRLSVL.

This chain connects TRBV7-8 to TRBJ2-3; D perhaps matches TRBD1 (6 bases). The germline V gene has CDR1 SGHVS and CDR2 FQNEAQ. The CDR3 runs to 14 residues. Deletions cut 5 bases from V and 4 bases from J, with 13 bases between. The CDR3 coding sequence is TGTGCCAGCAGCCCCGGGACATCCCCAGATACGCAGTATTTT. This translates into CASSPGTSPDTQYF.

This rearrangement joins TRBV7-8 to TRBJ1-5; maybe TRBD1 (5 bases). V was trimmed by 2 bases and J by 8 bases, leaving 10 bases between them. This CDR3 is 13 amino acids long. Germline V gene sequence: CDR1 SGHVS, CDR2 FQNEAQ. For the CDR3, the DNA is TGTGCCAGCAGCTTATACGTGGGGGAGCCCCAGCATTTT. This translates into CASSLYVGEPQHF.

This clonotype occurred a few times. V usage is TRBV7-2 and J usage is TRBJ2-5, with D possibly TRBD2 on 5 matching bases. Per the germline V gene, CDR1 is SGHTA and CDR2 is FQGNSA. This CDR3 is built from 15 residues. Trimming stripped 3 bases from V and 4 bases from J, with 15 bases between. The CDR3 sequence: CASSFGLAWGETQYF. The CDR3 DNA is TGTGCCAGCAGCTTCGGCTTAGCGTGGGGAGAGACCCAGTACTTC.

This clonotype was seen ten or more times. The DNA for the CDR3 is TGTGCCAGCAGCTTGTCATGGTCCGGGACGGTGAACACTGAAGCTTTCTTT. Translating gives CASSLSWSGTVNTEAFF. V usage is TRBV5-5 and J usage is TRBJ1-1; tentatively, D is TRBD1 (5 bases). The CDR3 contains 17 residues. Germline V gene sequence: CDR1 SGHKS, CDR2 YYEKEE (reference sequence). V was trimmed by 1 base and J by 0 bases, leaving 16 bases between them.

This chain joins TRBV5-1 and TRBJ2-7, with 11 positions matching TRBD2. Germline loops: CDR1 SGHRS, CDR2 YFSETQ. The V and J ends lost 4 bases and 2 bases, in that order; junction bases with no gene match: 11. The CDR3 runs to 17 residues. Here the CDR3 reads CASSPSTPTSGAYEQYF. For the CDR3, the DNA is TGCGCCAGCAGCCCCTCCACACCGACTAGCGGGGCCTACGAGCAGTACTTC.

This chain joins TRBV19 and TRBJ1-4, with a possible D match to TRBD1 (6 bases). The CDR3 is 12 amino acids. Germline V gene lookup returns CDR1 LNHDA and CDR2 SQIVND (reference sequence). The V end lost 11 bases, the J end lost 4 bases, and 11 bases lay between the germline ends. CDR3 in amino acids: CAAQGDNEKLFF. DNA for the CDR3: TGTGCCGCACAGGGCGATAATGAAAAACTGTTTTTT.

The chain combines TRBV28 with TRBJ1-5, with a weak D call TRBD1 (5 bases). Trimming took 6 bases from V and 1 from J, leaving 10 bases between them. This CDR3 is 14 amino acids long. Germline values: CDR1 MDHEN, CDR2 SYDVKM. CDR3 DNA: TGTGCCAGCAGGGGGCGGTGGAGCAATCAGCCCCAGCATTTT. It encodes CASRGRWSNQPQHF.

This clonotype was detected only a few times. This chain links TRBV18 with TRBJ1-1; D is undetermined. The CDR3 totals 14 residues. Trimming removed 7 bases from V and 5 bases from J, with 17 bases in between. Per germline, CDR1 KGHSH and CDR2 LQKENI. The CDR3 region has the DNA TGTGCCAGCTTCGAAGGGATTAGTGAGACTGAAGCTTTCTTT. This codes for CASFEGISETEAFF. Drawing the rest from reference TRBV18 and TRBJ1-1, the complete variable domain is NAGVMQNPRHLVRRRGQEARLRCSPMKGHSHVYWYRQLPEEGLKFMVYLQKENIIDESGMPKERFSAEFPKEGPSILRIQQVVRGDSAAYFCASFEGISETEAFFGQGTRLTVV.

This clonotype has a count of ten or more. The chain couples TRBV7-2 to TRBJ1-2, with 7 nucleotides matching TRBD1. In germline, CDR1 is SGHTA, CDR2 FQGNSA. The CDR3 spans 12 residues. Trimming at V came to 8 bases and at J to 3 bases, leaving 3 bases not matched to a gene. As DNA, the CDR3 is TGTGCCAGCGACAGGGTTGACTATGGCTACACCTTC. Translated, it gives CASDRVDYGYTF.